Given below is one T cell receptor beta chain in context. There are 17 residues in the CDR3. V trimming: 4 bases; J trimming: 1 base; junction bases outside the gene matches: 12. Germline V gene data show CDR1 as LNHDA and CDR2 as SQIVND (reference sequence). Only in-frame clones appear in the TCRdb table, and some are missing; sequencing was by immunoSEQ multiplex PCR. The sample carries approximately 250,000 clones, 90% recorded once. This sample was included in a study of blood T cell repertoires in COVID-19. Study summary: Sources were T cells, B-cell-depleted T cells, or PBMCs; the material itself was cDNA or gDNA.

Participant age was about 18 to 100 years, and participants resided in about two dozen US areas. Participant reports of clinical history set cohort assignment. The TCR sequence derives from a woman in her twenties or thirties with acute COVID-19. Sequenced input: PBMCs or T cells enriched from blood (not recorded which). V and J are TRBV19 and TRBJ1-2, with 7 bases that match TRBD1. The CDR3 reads CASSKGQIPVGNYGYTF. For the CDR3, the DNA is TGTGCCAGTAGTAAGGGACAGATCCCCGTCGGTAACTATGGCTACACCTTC. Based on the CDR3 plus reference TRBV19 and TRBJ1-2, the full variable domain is DGGITQSPKYLFRKEGQNVTLSCEQNLNHDAMYWYRQDPGQGLRLIYYSQIVNDFQKGDIAEGYSVSREKKESFPLTVTSAQKNPTAFYLCASSKGQIPVGNYGYTFGSGTRLTVV.